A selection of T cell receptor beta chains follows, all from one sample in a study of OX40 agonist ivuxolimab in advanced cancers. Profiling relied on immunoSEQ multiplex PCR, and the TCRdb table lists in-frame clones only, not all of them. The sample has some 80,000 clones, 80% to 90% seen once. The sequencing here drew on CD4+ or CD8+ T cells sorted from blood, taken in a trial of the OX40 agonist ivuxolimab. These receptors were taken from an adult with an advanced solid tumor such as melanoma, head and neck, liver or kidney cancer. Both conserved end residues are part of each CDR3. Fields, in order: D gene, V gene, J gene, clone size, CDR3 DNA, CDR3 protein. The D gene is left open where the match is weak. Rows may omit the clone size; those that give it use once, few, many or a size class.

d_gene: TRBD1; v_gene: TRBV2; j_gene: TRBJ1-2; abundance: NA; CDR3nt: TGTGCCAGCAGTGATTGGACAGGCGGAGGCTACACCTTC; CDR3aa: CASSDWTGGGYTF
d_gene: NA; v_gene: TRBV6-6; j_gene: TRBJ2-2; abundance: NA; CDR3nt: TGTGCCAGCAGCCACAGGTTCGCGAACACCGGGGAGCTGTTTTTT; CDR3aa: CASSHRFANTGELFF
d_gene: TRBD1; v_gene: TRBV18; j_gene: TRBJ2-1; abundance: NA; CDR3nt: TGTGCCAGCTCACCGAGGATAGTGGGACAGGGGCTCTACAATGAGCAGTTCTTC; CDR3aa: CASSPRIVGQGLYNEQFF
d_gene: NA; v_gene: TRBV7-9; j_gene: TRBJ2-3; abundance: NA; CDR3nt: TGTGCCAGCAGCTTATCAGGGCCAGATACGCAGTATTTT; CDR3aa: CASSLSGPDTQYF
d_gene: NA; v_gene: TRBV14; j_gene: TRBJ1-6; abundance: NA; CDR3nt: TGTGCCAGCAGTCTGAACTTTAATTCACCCCTCCACTTT; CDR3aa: CASSLNFNSPLHF
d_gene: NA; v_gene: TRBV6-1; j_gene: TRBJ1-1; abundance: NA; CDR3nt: TGTGCCAGCAGTGAAGACGGACAGAGGGACACTGAAGCTTTCTTT; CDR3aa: CASSEDGQRDTEAFF
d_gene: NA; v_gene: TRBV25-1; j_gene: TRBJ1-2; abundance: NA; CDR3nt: TGTGCCAGCAGTGAGGTGGGGACAATATATGGCTACACCTTC; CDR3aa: CASSEVGTIYGYTF
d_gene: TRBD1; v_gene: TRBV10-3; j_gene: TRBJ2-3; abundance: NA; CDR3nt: TGTGCCATCAAACAGGGGGAGAGCACAGATACGCAGTATTTT; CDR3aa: CAIKQGESTDTQYF
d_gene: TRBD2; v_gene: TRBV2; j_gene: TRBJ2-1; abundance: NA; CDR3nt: TGTGCCAGCACCTGGGGGGAGGGAGGGAATGAGCAGTTCTTC; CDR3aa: CASTWGEGGNEQFF
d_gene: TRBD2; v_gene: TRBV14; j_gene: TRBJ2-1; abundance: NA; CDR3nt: TGTGCCAGCAGCCTACTTTCTCGGGCTAGCGGGCTATACAATGAGCAGTTCTTC; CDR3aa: CASSLLSRASGLYNEQFF
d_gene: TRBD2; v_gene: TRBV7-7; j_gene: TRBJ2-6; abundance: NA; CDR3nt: TGTGCCAGCAGCCCGGGACTAGCGGGAGCTGGGGCCAACGTCCTGACTTTC; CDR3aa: CASSPGLAGAGANVLTF
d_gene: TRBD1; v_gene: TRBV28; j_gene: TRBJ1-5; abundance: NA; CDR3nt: TGTGCCATTAACAGGGGAGGGCGTCAGAAAGGGCCCCAGCATTTT; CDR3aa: CAINRGGRQKGPQHF
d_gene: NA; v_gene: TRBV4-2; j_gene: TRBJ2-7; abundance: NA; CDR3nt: TGTGCCAGCAGCCAAGAAGACCGACCGTCCCTCTACGAGCAGTACTTC; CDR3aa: CASSQEDRPSLYEQYF
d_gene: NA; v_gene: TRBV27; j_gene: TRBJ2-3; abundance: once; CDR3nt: TGTGCCAGCAGTTTATATGCTCTAAAGGGCACAGATACGCAGTATTTT; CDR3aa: CASSLYALKGTDTQYF
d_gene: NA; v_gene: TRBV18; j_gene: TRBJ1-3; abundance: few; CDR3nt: TGTGCCAGCTCACCAAACGGAAAAGAGGTATATTTT; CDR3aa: CASSPNGKEVYF
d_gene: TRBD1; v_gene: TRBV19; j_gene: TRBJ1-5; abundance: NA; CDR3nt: TGTGCCAGTAGCCGAGACGCCGGGACAGGGGACCAGCCCCAGCATTTT; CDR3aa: CASSRDAGTGDQPQHF
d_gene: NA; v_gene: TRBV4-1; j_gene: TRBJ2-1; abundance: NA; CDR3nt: TGCGCCAGCAGCCAGGCCTTAGGGATGAGCTCCTACAATGAGCAGTTCTTC; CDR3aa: CASSQALGMSSYNEQFF
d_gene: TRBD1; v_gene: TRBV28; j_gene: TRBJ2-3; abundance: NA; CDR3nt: TGTGCCAGCAGGCCGACAGGGGGCACAGATACGCAGTATTTT; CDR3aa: CASRPTGGTDTQYF
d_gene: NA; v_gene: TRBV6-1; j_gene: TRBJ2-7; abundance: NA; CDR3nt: TGTGCCAGCAATGTTTTGGGCGGTTCCTACGAGCAGTACTTC; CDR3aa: CASNVLGGSYEQYF
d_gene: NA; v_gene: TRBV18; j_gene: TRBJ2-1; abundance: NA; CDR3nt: TGTGCCAGCTCATTTTTTCGGGGCTCTTACAATGAGCAGTTCTTC; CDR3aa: CASSFFRGSYNEQFF
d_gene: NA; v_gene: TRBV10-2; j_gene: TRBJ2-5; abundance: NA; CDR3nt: TGCGCCAGCAGTGGGGGTAGGGGAGTGGAGACCCAGTACTTC; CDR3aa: CASSGGRGVETQYF
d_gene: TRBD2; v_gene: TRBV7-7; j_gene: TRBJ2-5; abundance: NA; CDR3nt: TGTGCTAGCAGCCCAAACAGACTAGCGGGGCAAGAGACCCAGTACTTC; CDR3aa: CASSPNRLAGQETQYF
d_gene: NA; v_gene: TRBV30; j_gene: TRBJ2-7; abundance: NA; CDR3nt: TGTGCCTTCGGTCGGGGGAACATCTACGAGCAGTACTTC; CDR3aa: CAFGRGNIYEQYF
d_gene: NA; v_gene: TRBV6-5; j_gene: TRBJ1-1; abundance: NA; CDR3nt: TGTGCCAGCAGTTACTGGGACCTGAACACTGAAGCTTTCTTT; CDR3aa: CASSYWDLNTEAFF
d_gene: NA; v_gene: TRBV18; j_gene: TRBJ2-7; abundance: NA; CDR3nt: TGTGCCAGCTCACCGGAGGCAGTCTCCTACGAGCAGTACTTC; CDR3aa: CASSPEAVSYEQYF
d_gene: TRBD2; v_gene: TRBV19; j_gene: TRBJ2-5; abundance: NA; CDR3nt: TGTGCCAGTAGTAAGCGGGGTAGAGAGACCCAGTACTTC; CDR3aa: CASSKRGRETQYF
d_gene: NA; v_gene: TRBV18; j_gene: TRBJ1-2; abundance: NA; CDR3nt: TGTGCCAGCTCAGGTCAGCGCTATGGCTACACCTTC; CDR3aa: CASSGQRYGYTF
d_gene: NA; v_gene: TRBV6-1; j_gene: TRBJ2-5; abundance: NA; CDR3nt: TGTGCCAGCACGATAACCCGCGGGGCCCAGTACTTC; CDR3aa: CASTITRGAQYF
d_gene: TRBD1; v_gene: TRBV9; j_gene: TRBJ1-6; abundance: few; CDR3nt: TGTGCCAGCAGCGAGACAGGGGGTAATTCACCCCTCCACTTT; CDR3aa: CASSETGGNSPLHF
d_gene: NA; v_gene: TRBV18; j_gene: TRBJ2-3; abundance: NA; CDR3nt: TGTGCCAGCTCACCAGGTGGGGATACGCAGTATTTT; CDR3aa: CASSPGGDTQYF
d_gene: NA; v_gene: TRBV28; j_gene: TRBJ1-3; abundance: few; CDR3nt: TGTGCCAGCAGTGACCGCGGACGCCGGTATTTT; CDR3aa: CASSDRGRRYF
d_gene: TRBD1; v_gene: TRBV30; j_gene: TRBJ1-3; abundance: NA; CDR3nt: TGTGCCTGGAGTGTACCAGGGGGTTCTGGAAACACCATATATTTT; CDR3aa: CAWSVPGGSGNTIYF
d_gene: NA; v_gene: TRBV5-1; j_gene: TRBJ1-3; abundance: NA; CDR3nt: TGCGCCAGCAGCCCGCGAACGGGGGCACTCTCTGGAAACACCATATATTTT; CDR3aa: CASSPRTGALSGNTIYF
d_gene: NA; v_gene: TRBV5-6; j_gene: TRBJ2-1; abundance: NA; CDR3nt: TGTGCCAGCAGCTTGGGTAGCTCCTACAATGAGCAGTTCTTC; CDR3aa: CASSLGSSYNEQFF
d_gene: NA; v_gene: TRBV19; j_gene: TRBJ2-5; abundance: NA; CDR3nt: TGTGCCAGTAGTATCTCTCCCGGCAGGGCAGGAGGGGAGACCCAGTACTTC; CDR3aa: CASSISPGRAGGETQYF
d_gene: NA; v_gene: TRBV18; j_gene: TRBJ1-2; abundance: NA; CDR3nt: TGTGCCAGCTCACCACAAAAGGGGAACTATGGCTACACCTTC; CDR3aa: CASSPQKGNYGYTF
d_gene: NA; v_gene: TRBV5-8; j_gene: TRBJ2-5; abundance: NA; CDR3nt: TGTGCCAGCAGCTTGGAATGGGCCGGAGAGACCCAGTACTTC; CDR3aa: CASSLEWAGETQYF
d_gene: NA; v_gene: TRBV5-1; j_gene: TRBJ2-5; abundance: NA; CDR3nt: TGCGCCAGCAGCTTGGTGGGGAGACAAGAGACCCAGTACTTC; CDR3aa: CASSLVGRQETQYF
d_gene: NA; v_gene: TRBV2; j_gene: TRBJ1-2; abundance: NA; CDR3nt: TGTGCCAGTAAAAGGGAGAGGCCCAACTATGGCTACACCTTC; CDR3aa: CASKRERPNYGYTF
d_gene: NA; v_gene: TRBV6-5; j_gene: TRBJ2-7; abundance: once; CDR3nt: TGTGCCACTCAATCCCCCAGAGGGGCCACTAGGGAGCAGTACTTC; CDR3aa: CATQSPRGATREQYF
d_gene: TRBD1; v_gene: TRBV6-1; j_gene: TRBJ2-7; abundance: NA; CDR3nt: TGTGCCAGCACGCGGGACAGGGAAGTCTACGAGCAGTACTTC; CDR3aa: CASTRDREVYEQYF
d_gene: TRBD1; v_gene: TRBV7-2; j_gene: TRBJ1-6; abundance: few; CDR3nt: TGTGCCAGCAGCCGGGGACAGGGCTTATCACCCCTCCACTTT; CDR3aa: CASSRGQGLSPLHF
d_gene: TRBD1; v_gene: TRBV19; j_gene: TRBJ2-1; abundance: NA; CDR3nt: TGTGCCAGTAGTATAGGACAGGGGTTTTATGAGCAGTTCTTC; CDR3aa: CASSIGQGFYEQFF
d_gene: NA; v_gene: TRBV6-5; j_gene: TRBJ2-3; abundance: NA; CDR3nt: TGTGCCAGCAGTCGGGACTGGAGCACAGATACGCAGTATTTT; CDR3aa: CASSRDWSTDTQYF
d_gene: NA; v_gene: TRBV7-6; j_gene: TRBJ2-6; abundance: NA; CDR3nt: TGTGCCAGCAGCTTAATAGGGGCCCGCCCGGGGGCCAACGTCCTGACTTTC; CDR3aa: CASSLIGARPGANVLTF
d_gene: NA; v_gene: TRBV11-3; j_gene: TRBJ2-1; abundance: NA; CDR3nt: TGTGCCAGCAGCCCCTCGGGGTACGACAATGAGCAGTTCTTC; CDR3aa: CASSPSGYDNEQFF
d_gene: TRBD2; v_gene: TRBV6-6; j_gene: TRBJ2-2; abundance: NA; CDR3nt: TGTGCCAGCAGTTACCCGGGACTAGGCACCGGGGAGCTGTTTTTT; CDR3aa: CASSYPGLGTGELFF
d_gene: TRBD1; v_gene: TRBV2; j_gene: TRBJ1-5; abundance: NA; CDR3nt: TGTGCCAGCAGGGCAGGGGGATCGGGTCAGCCCCAGCATTTT; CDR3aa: CASRAGGSGQPQHF
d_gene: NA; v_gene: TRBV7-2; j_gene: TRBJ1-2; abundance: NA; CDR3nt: TGTGCCAGCAGCTTAGTAACCTCTCGCCTTAAACAGGCCTCCTATGGCTACACCTTC; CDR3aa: CASSLVTSRLKQASYGYTF
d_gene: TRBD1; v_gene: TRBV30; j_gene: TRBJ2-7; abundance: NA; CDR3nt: TGTGCCTGGAGTGGGGCGACAGGGGGCGGCGGGGAGCAGTACTTC; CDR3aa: CAWSGATGGGGEQYF
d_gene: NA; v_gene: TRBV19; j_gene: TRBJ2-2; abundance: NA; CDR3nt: TGTGCCAGCGGATGGGAGGCAATAAAAACCGGGGAGCTGTTTTTT; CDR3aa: CASGWEAIKTGELFF
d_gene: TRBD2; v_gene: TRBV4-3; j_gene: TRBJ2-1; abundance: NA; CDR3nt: TGCGCCAGCAGTCTCTCGGGACTAGCGGACAATGAGCAGTTCTTC; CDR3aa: CASSLSGLADNEQFF
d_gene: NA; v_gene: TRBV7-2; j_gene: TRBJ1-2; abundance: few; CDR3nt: TGTGCCAGCAGCCCCTTTCTTTGGGGGCGAGGTGGCTACACCTTC; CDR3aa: CASSPFLWGRGGYTF
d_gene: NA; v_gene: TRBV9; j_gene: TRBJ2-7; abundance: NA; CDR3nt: TGTGCCAGCAGCGTAGTAGCGAGCTCCTACGAGCAGTACTTC; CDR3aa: CASSVVASSYEQYF
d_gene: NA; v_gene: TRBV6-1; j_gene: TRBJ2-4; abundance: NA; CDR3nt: TGTGCCAGCAGTGACATGGAGGTCAGCATTCAGTACTTC; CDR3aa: CASSDMEVSIQYF
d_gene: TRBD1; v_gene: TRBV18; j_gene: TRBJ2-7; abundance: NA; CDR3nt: TGTGCCAGCTCACCACGCAGCGGGACAGGGCAGAACGAGCAGTACTTC; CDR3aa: CASSPRSGTGQNEQYF
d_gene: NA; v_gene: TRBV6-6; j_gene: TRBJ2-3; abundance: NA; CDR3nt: TGTGCCAGCAGTTACTTTAGCACAGATACGCAGTATTTT; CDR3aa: CASSYFSTDTQYF
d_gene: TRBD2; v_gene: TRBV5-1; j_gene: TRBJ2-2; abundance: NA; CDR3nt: TGCGCCAGCAGCTCACTAGCGGTTGACACCGGGGAGCTGTTTTTT; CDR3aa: CASSSLAVDTGELFF
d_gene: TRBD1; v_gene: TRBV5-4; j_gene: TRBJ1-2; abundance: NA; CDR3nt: TGTGCCAGCAGCCTAGGGACAGGGGGCGCGATACTGCGTGGCTACACCTTC; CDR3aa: CASSLGTGGAILRGYTF